This entry lists 4 T cell receptor beta chains sequenced from one sample in a study of blood T cell repertoires in COVID-19. Generated by immunoSEQ multiplex PCR, the TCRdb table keeps only in-frame clones and is missing some. The sample includes over 250,000 clones, 85% to 90% of them seen just once. Sequencing input: PBMCs or T cells enriched from blood (not recorded which). The receptors were sampled from a woman aged 18-30 years who had recovered from COVID-19.

This chain uses TRBV29-1 with TRBJ1-1, with a weak D call TRBD1 (5 bases). Germline V gene sequence: CDR1 SQVTM, CDR2 ANQGSEA. Trimming cost V 6 bases and J 10 bases, with 12 bases left between them. The CDR3 runs 10 residues. The CDR3 bases are TGCAGCGTCGCCGGGGGGGGAGCTTTCTTT. This codes for CSVAGGGAFF. The full variable domain, in which reference TRBV29-1 and TRBJ1-1 provide the parts outside the CDR3, is SAVISQKPSRDICQRGTSLTIQCQVDSQVTMMFWYRQQPGQSLTLIATANQGSEATYESGFVIDKFPISRPNLTFSTLTVSNMSPEDSSIYLCSVAGGGAFFGQGTRLTVV.

This chain joins TRBV7-8 and TRBJ2-7; no reliable D call. This CDR3 has 11 residues. The germline V gene encodes CDR1 SGHVS and CDR2 FQNEAQ. V shed 4 bases and J shed 7 bases, with 8 bases lying between them. CDR3: CASSSRWEQYF. CDR3 sequence (DNA): TGTGCCAGCAGCTCCCGGTGGGAGCAGTACTTC.

The chain is built from TRBV2 and TRBJ1-5; TRBD1 aligns across 10 bases. The CDR3 is 13 residues long. Germline values: CDR1 SNHLY, CDR2 FYNNEI. V lost 6 bases to trimming and J lost 5 bases; unmatched junction nucleotides: 1. CDR3 residues: CASRDRGHQPQHF. Here the CDR3 DNA reads TGTGCCAGCAGAGACAGGGGGCATCAGCCCCAGCATTTT.

This clone was observed a single time. This chain joins TRBV6-4 and TRBJ2-6; D remains unclear. The ends were cut back, 6 bases at V and 1 base at J, with 10 bases in the middle. The CDR3 sequence is 15 residues long. Germline V lookup: CDR1 MRHNA, CDR2 SNTAGT. CDR3 amino acids: CASRKTDSGANVLTF. CDR3 in DNA: TGTGCCAGCAGAAAGACTGATTCTGGGGCCAACGTCCTGACTTTC.